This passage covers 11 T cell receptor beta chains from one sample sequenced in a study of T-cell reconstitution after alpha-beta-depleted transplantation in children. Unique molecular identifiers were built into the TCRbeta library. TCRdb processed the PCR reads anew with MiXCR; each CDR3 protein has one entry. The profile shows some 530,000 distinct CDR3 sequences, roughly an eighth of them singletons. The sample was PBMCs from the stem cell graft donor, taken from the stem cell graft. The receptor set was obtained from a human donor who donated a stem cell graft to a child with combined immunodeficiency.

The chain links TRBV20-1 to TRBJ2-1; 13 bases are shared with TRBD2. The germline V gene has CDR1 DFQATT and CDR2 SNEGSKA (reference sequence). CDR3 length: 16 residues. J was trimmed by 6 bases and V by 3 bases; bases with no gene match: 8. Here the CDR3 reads CSASQPGTSGINEQFF. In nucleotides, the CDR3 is TGCAGTGCTAGCCAGCCGGGGACTAGCGGGATCAATGAGCAGTTCTTC.

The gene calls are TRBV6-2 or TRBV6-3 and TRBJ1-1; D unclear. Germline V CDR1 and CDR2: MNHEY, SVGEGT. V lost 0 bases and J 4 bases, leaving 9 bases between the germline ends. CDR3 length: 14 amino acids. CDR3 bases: TGTGCCAGCAGTTACTCGATCACGGGCACTGAAGCTTTCTTT. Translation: CASSYSITGTEAFF.

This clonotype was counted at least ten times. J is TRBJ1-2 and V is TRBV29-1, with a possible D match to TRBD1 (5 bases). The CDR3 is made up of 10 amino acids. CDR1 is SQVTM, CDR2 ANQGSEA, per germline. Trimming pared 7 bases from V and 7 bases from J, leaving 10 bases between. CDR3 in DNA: TGCAGCGCCCTGGGGACTGGCTACACCTTC. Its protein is CSALGTGYTF.

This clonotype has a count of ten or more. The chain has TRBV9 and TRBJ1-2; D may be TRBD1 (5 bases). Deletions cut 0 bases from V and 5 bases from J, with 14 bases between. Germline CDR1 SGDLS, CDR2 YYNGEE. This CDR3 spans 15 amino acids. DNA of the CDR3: TGTGCCAGCAGCGTAGGCACAGGCGGGTATTATGGCTACACCTTC. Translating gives CASSVGTGGYYGYTF.

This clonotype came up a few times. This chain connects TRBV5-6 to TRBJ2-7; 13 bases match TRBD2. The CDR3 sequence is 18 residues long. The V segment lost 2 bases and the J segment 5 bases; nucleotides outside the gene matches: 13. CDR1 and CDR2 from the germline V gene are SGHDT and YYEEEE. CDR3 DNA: TGTGCCAGCAGCTTAGAGGGACTAGCGGGGAACCGTGGGGACGAGCAGTACTTC. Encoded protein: CASSLEGLAGNRGDEQYF.

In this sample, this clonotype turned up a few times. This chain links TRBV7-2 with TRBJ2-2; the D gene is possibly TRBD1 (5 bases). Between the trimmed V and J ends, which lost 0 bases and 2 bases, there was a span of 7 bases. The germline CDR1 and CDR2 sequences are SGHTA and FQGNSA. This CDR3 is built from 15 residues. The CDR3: CASSLAQANTGELFF. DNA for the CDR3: TGTGCCAGCAGCTTAGCACAGGCAAACACCGGGGAGCTGTTTTTT.

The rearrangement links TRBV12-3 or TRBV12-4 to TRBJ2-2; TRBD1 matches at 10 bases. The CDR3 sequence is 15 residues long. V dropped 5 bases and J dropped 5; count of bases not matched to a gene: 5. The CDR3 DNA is TGTGCCAGCAGTCCCGGGACAGGGGTGACCGGGGAGCTGTTTTTT. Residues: CASSPGTGVTGELFF.

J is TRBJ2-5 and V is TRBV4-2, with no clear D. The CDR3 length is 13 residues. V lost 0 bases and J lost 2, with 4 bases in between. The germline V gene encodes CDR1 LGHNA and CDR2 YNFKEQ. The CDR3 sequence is CASSQDSQETQYF. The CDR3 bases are TGTGCCAGCAGCCAAGATTCACAAGAGACCCAGTACTTC.

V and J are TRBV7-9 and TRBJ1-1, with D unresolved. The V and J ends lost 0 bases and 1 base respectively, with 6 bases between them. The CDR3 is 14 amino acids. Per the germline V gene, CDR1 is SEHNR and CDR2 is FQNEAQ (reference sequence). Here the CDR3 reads CASSLAYRNTEAFF. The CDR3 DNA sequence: TGTGCCAGCAGCTTAGCTTACCGGAACACTGAAGCTTTCTTT.

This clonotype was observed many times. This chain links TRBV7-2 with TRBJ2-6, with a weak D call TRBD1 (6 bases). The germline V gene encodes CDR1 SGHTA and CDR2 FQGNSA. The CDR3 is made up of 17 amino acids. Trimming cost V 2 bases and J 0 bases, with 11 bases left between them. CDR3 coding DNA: TGTGCCAGCAGCTTAACAGGGTCCTACTCTGGGGCCAACGTCCTGACTTTC. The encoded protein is CASSLTGSYSGANVLTF.

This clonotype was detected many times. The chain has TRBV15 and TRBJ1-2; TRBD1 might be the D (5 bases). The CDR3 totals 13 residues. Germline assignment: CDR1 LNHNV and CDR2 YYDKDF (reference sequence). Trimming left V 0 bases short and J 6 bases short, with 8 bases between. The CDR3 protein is CATSRDRVNGYTF. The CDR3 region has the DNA TGTGCCACCAGCAGAGACAGGGTTAATGGCTACACCTTC.